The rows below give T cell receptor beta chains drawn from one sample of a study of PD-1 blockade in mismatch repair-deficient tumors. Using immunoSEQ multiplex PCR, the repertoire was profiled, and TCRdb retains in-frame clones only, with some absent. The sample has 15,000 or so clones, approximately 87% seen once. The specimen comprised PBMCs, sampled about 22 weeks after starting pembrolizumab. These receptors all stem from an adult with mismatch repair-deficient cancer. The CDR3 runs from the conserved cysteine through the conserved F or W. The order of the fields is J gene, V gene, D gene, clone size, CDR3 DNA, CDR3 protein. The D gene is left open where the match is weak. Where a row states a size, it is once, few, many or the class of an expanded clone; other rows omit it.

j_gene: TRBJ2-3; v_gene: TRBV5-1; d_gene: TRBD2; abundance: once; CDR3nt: TGCGCCAGCAGCTTGGTGACTAGCGGGAGCTCAGATACGCAGTATTTT; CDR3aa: CASSLVTSGSSDTQYF
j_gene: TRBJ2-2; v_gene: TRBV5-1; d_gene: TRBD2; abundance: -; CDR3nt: TGCGCCAGCAGCTTGGCCCGGGAGGCCCTAAACACCGGGGAGCTGTTTTTT; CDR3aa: CASSLAREALNTGELFF
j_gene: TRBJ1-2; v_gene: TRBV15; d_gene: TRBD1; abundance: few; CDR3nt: TGTGCCACCAGCTCGCGACAGGGCCTACTATATGGCTACACCTTC; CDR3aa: CATSSRQGLLYGYTF
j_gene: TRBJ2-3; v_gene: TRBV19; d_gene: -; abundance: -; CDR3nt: TGTGCCAGTAGGGGGGCAAGCACAGATACGCAGTATTTT; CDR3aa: CASRGASTDTQYF
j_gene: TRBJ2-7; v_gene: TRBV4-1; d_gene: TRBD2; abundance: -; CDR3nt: TGCGCCAGCAGCCAAGTCCCGACTAGCGGGGCCTACGAGCAGTACTTC; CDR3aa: CASSQVPTSGAYEQYF
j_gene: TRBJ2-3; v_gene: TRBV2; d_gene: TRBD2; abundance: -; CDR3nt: TGTGCCAGCTGCCCTAGCGGGAGATCAGATACGCAGTATTTT; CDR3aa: CASCPSGRSDTQYF
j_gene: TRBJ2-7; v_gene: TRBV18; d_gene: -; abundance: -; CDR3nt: TGTGCCAGCTCACCACCTAGCGGCAGAGGGGCTTACGAGCAGTACTTC; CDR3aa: CASSPPSGRGAYEQYF
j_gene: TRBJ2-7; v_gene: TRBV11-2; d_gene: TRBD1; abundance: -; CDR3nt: TGTGCCAGCAGCCTTCCACCGGGACAGATTTCCTACGAGCAGTACTTC; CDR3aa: CASSLPPGQISYEQYF
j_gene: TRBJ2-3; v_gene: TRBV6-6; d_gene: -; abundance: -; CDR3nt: TGTGCCAGCAGTACCTCTAGCGGAAAGGGGGCAGATACGCAGTATTTT; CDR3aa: CASSTSSGKGADTQYF
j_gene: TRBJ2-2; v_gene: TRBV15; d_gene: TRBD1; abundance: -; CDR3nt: TGTGCCACCAGCCGACGGACAGGGGTGACCGGGGAGCTGTTTTTT; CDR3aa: CATSRRTGVTGELFF